This TCR beta chain appears in the sequencing data of a study of blood T cell repertoires in COVID-19. The data were produced by immunoSEQ multiplex PCR, yet TCRdb's version contains in-frame clones alone and is incomplete. Counted here are about 230,000 clones, over 65% occurring once; the ten biggest clones make up approximately 2.6%. Per the germline V gene, CDR1 is MNHNY and CDR2 is SVGAGI (reference sequence). The ends lost 6 bases at V and 5 bases at J; junction bases unmatched: 12. This CDR3 spans 15 amino acids. Sequencing was performed on peripheral blood. The TCR sequence derives from a woman between 70 and 85 years old with active or convalescent COVID-19. The gene calls are TRBV6-6 and TRBJ1-2; 7 bases align to TRBD1. This CDR3 reads CASRPGQASGYGYTF. CDR3 DNA sequence: TGTGCCAGCAGGCCCGGACAGGCCTCGGGGTATGGCTACACCTTC.